The present TCR beta chain was sequenced within a study of graft-versus-host responses after intestinal transplantation. Study-level background: Each recipient received a multivisceral, liver-intestinal, or isolated intestinal graft. Induction using anti-thymocyte globulin, followed by tacrolimus and steroids for about 3 years, was given to all recipients. Study-wide results and caveats: Peak circulating GvH clone levels tracked with early post-transplant HvG declines. Allografts carried high graft-versus-host to host-versus-graft clonal ratios in patients having graft-donor T cell macrochimerism.

The V gene lost 4 bases and the J gene lost 2 bases, with 13 bases spanning the gap. The CDR3 is 15 amino acids. Germline-derived CDR1 and CDR2 are MDHEN and SYDVKM. Libraries were prepared by immunoSEQ multiplex PCR; TCRdb keeps only in-frame clonotypes and omits some of them. The table includes tens of thousands of clones, roughly nine tenths detected once. On this clone: Its antigen remains unknown.

Sample: unstimulated CD4+ T cells sorted from spleen or lymph node cells, taken before intestinal transplant. This clonotype was obtained from a human donor who received an intestinal transplant. The J gene is TRBJ2-3, the V gene TRBV28; D possibly corresponds to TRBD2 (6 bases). The CDR3 coding sequence is TGTGCCAGCAGTTCCCGACTAGGGAACACAGATACGCAGTATTTT. Residues: CASSSRLGNTDTQYF.